These T cell receptor beta chains were read from a single sample in a study of neurological immune-mediated disorders. Each CDR3 protein is one row after TCRdb ran MiXCR on the 5' RACE reads. This table has 35,000 to 40,000 distinct CDR3 sequences, about 9.9% appearing once. Sequences were obtained from CD4+ T cells from blood. All receptors come from a woman aged 25 to 39 with HTLV-1-associated myelopathy (HAM/TSP). CDR3s include the opening cysteine and the closing phenylalanine or tryptophan. D genes are given only for firm matches. A row's size may be missing; if present it is once, few, many or a size class.

>TRBJ2-4|-|-|TRBV25-1
CASSLGGKNIQYF
TGTGCCAGCAGTCTAGGGGGAAAAAACATTCAGTACTTC
>TRBJ2-1|many|-|TRBV18
CASSPLAGFNEQFF
TGTGCCAGCTCACCACTAGCCGGGTTCAATGAGCAGTTCTTC
>TRBJ2-1|many|-|TRBV5-1
CASSLGPTNEQFF
TGCGCCAGCAGCTTGGGACCTACAAATGAGCAGTTCTTC
>TRBJ2-7|many|TRBD1|TRBV20-1
CSATPGQESYEQYF
TGCAGTGCTACCCCGGGACAGGAGTCCTACGAGCAGTACTTC
>TRBJ2-4|many|TRBD1|TRBV20-1
CSASSWGQGANIQYF
TGCAGTGCTAGTAGTTGGGGACAGGGGGCGAACATTCAGTACTTC
>TRBJ1-6|many|-|TRBV30
CAWSVQEEGIHF
TGTGCCTGGAGTGTACAGGAGGAGGGGATCCACTTT
>TRBJ2-7|many|TRBD1|TRBV7-9
CASSAPGQGPYEQYF
TGTGCCAGCAGCGCACCGGGACAGGGGCCCTACGAGCAGTACTTC
>TRBJ2-2|many|TRBD1|TRBV24-1
CATSDPGTGEAGELFF
TGTGCCACCAGTGACCCCGGGACAGGGGAGGCCGGGGAGCTGTTTTTT
>TRBJ2-1|many|TRBD2|TRBV20-1
CSARVTGGPSYNEQFF
TGCAGTGCTAGAGTTACGGGGGGTCCTTCCTACAATGAGCAGTTCTTC
>TRBJ2-3|many|-|TRBV24-1
CATSDLGPGGTDTQYF
TGTGCCACCAGTGATTTGGGGCCAGGGGGCACAGATACGCAGTATTTT
>TRBJ2-7|-|TRBD2|TRBV4-2
CASSQDLLAGAGEQYF
TGTGCCAGCAGCCAAGATCTCCTAGCGGGGGCTGGGGAGCAGTACTTC
>TRBJ1-1|many|TRBD1|TRBV20-1
CSAPGTGRGTEAFF
TGCAGTGCCCCCGGGACAGGGCGCGGGACTGAAGCTTTCTTT
>TRBJ1-1|many|TRBD1|TRBV5-6
CASSWQTGWNTEAFF
TGTGCCAGCAGCTGGCAGACAGGGTGGAACACTGAAGCTTTCTTT
>TRBJ2-1|many|-|TRBV20-1
CSASGPGDQVGEQFF
TGCAGTGCTAGTGGCCCAGGAGACCAGGTCGGTGAGCAGTTCTTC
>TRBJ1-1|many|-|TRBV2
CASSKGWSAFF
TGTGCCAGCAGTAAAGGGTGGTCGGCTTTCTTT
>TRBJ1-1|many|TRBD1|TRBV20-1
CSASAGQGTEAFF
TGCAGTGCTTCGGCGGGACAGGGGACTGAAGCTTTCTTT
>TRBJ1-5|-|-|TRBV19
CASSIVLTANQPQHF
TGTGCCAGTAGTATAGTATTAACCGCCAATCAGCCCCAGCATTTT
>TRBJ1-2|many|-|TRBV29-1
CSAALTGNYGYTF
TGCAGCGCTGCCCTGACAGGAAACTATGGCTACACCTTC
>TRBJ2-3|many|-|TRBV7-3
CASSRGGKTTDTQYF
TGTGCCAGCAGCCGAGGCGGGAAGACCACAGATACGCAGTATTTT
>TRBJ2-6|many|TRBD1|TRBV5-1
CASSLGQGYGANVLTF
TGCGCCAGCAGCCTAGGACAGGGGTATGGGGCCAACGTCCTGACTTTC
>TRBJ1-3|many|-|TRBV6-2/TRBV6-3
CASVDRPSGNTIYF
TGTGCCAGCGTGGACCGACCTTCTGGAAACACCATATATTTT
>TRBJ1-6|many|-|TRBV27
CASSFRTAGYNSPLHF
TGTGCCAGCAGTTTTCGCACCGCCGGTTATAATTCACCCCTCCACTTT
>TRBJ2-7|many|TRBD2|TRBV14
CASSLPGGASYEQYF
TGTGCCAGCAGCCTACCCGGGGGGGCCTCCTACGAGCAGTACTTC
>TRBJ1-3|many|-|TRBV5-8
CASSEVVGTRSGNTIYF
TGTGCCAGCAGCGAGGTGGTGGGCACAAGGTCTGGAAACACCATATATTTT
>TRBJ2-7|many|TRBD2|TRBV6-6
CASRTSGGYYEQYF
TGTGCCAGCAGAACTAGCGGGGGCTACTACGAGCAGTACTTC
>TRBJ1-1|many|-|TRBV4-1
CASSQGALPTEAFF
TGCGCCAGCAGCCAAGGGGCCCTACCCACTGAAGCTTTCTTT
>TRBJ2-3|many|-|TRBV5-6
CASSGLKGALSEYF
TGTGCCAGCAGCGGCTTAAAAGGGGCCTTGTCGGAGTATTTT
>TRBJ1-5|many|-|TRBV7-2
CASSLVGGSNQPQHF
TGTGCCAGCAGCTTAGTAGGCGGGAGCAATCAGCCCCAGCATTTT
>TRBJ2-7|many|TRBD1|TRBV3-1
CASSQELTGAYEQYF
TGTGCCAGCAGCCAAGAGTTGACAGGGGCCTACGAGCAGTACTTC
>TRBJ1-1|many|TRBD1|TRBV16
CASSQFQGARTEAFF
TGTGCCAGCAGCCAATTTCAGGGGGCAAGGACTGAAGCTTTCTTT
>TRBJ1-6|many|-|TRBV7-2
CASSLSTGNNSPLHF
TGTGCCAGCAGCCTATCAACAGGGAATAATTCACCCCTCCACTTT
>TRBJ2-3|many|-|TRBV15
CATSRDRGGTDTQYF
TGTGCCACCAGCAGAGATAGGGGGGGCACAGATACGCAGTATTTT
>TRBJ2-7|many|TRBD1|TRBV20-1
CSASLRRQGTYEQYF
TGCAGTGCTAGCCTCAGGAGACAGGGGACCTACGAGCAGTACTTC
>TRBJ2-7|many|-|TRBV7-9
CASTQNSYEQYF
TGTGCCAGCACTCAGAACAGCTACGAGCAGTACTTC
>TRBJ2-1|many|-|TRBV24-1
CATSIGPPQGNEQFF
TGTGCCACCAGTATCGGTCCCCCACAGGGAAATGAGCAGTTCTTC
>TRBJ1-1|many|-|TRBV10-3
CAISEIMNTEAFF
TGTGCCATCAGTGAAATCATGAACACTGAAGCTTTCTTT
>TRBJ2-4|many|TRBD1|TRBV2
CASSVTGAEIAKNIQYF
TGTGCCAGCAGTGTGACAGGGGCTGAAATAGCCAAAAACATTCAGTACTTC
>TRBJ1-2|many|-|TRBV7-9
CASSLRGPSQLSPNYGYTF
TGTGCCAGCAGCTTGCGGGGGCCGTCACAGCTCTCACCGAACTATGGCTACACCTTC
>TRBJ2-5|many|TRBD2|TRBV30
CAWSASSGGYETQYF
TGTGCCTGGAGTGCCTCTAGCGGGGGATATGAGACCCAGTACTTC
>TRBJ2-2|many|TRBD1|TRBV12-3/TRBV12-4
CASRGGTGRNTGELFF
TGTGCCAGCAGGGGGGGGACAGGGAGAAACACCGGGGAGCTGTTTTTT
>TRBJ2-3|many|-|TRBV4-2
CASSQFNPTDTQYF
TGTGCCAGCAGCCAATTTAATCCCACAGATACGCAGTATTTT
>TRBJ2-1|-|-|TRBV20-1
CSARAYSGWANEQFF
TGCAGTGCTAGAGCGTATAGCGGTTGGGCCAATGAGCAGTTCTTC
>TRBJ2-2|many|TRBD2|TRBV6-6
CASSYSGGGNTGELFF
TGTGCCAGCAGTTACTCAGGCGGGGGGAACACCGGGGAGCTGTTTTTT
>TRBJ2-2|many|TRBD2|TRBV10-3
CASSPTSGGSTGELFF
TGTGCCAGCTCACCTACTAGCGGGGGTTCCACCGGGGAGCTGTTTTTT